A selection of T cell receptor beta chains follows, all from one sample in a study of cytomegalovirus exposure and HLA in healthy donors. Libraries were prepared by immunoSEQ multiplex PCR; TCRdb keeps only in-frame clonotypes and omits some of them. The sample shows roughly 58,000 clones, approximately 80% of them seen only once. Sample: PBMCs. The source of these receptors is a human donor in good health. Both conserved end residues are part of each CDR3. The D gene is left open where the match is weak. Clone size, where shown, is once, few, many, or a class for clones that have expanded.

>TRBV6-4|TRBD2|-|TRBJ2-1
CASSDGDSGGNEQFF
TGTGCCAGCAGTGACGGGGACTCGGGAGGGAATGAGCAGTTCTTC
>TRBV5-5|TRBD2|-|TRBJ2-3
CASKAASGGRHTQYF
TGTGCCAGCAAAGCTGCTAGCGGGGGCCGGCATACGCAGTATTTT
>TRBV5-5|TRBD1|few|TRBJ1-2
CASSLEDRGYGYTF
TGTGCCAGCAGCTTGGAGGACAGGGGCTATGGCTACACCTTC
>TRBV7-9|TRBD2|-|TRBJ2-1
CSSSLSGGRAVEQFF
TGTTCCAGCAGCTTATCGGGAGGGAGAGCGGTTGAGCAGTTCTTC
>TRBV7-9|-|-|TRBJ1-3
CASSLVAYSGNTIYF
TGTGCCAGCAGCTTAGTAGCGTACTCTGGAAACACCATATATTTT
>TRBV7-9|-|few|TRBJ1-6
CASSRVESYNSPLHF
TGTGCCAGCAGCCGGGTGGAGTCCTATAATTCACCCCTCCACTTT
>TRBV5-1|-|-|TRBJ2-6
CASSLDGVSGANVLTF
TGCGCCAGCAGCTTGGACGGGGTTTCTGGGGCCAACGTCCTGACTTTC
>TRBV4-1|TRBD2|-|TRBJ2-1
CASSPGEGRGQFF
TGCGCCAGCAGCCCCGGGGAGGGCCGAGGACAGTTCTTC
>TRBV30|TRBD1|-|TRBJ1-1
CAWIRAGGATEAFF
TGTGCCTGGATTCGAGCAGGGGGCGCGACTGAAGCTTTCTTT
>TRBV29-1|-|-|TRBJ1-2
CSVTSQGRANYGYTF
TGCAGCGTTACGAGCCAGGGCAGAGCTAACTATGGCTACACCTTC
>TRBV28|-|-|TRBJ2-1
CASSKGLFSSYNEQFF
TGTGCCAGCAGTAAAGGACTCTTCAGCTCCTACAATGAGCAGTTCTTC
>TRBV27|-|-|TRBJ1-6
CASSLSPGPLHF
TGTGCCAGCAGTTTATCACCCGGGCCCCTCCACTTT
>TRBV11-2|TRBD1|-|TRBJ2-7
CASSFTGGRNEQYF
TGTGCCAGCAGCTTCACAGGGGGCCGTAACGAGCAGTACTTC
>TRBV5-1|-|-|TRBJ1-4
CASSLGRLINEKLFF
TGCGCCAGCAGCTTGGGCAGACTGATTAATGAAAAACTGTTTTTT
>TRBV7-9|-|-|TRBJ2-7
CASSLVSGVSYEQYF
TGTGCCAGCAGCTTAGTGTCAGGCGTCTCCTACGAGCAGTACTTC
>TRBV5-1|TRBD2|-|TRBJ2-7
CASSLGLAGGVSYEQYF
TGCGCCAGCAGCTTGGGACTAGCGGGAGGGGTATCCTACGAGCAGTACTTC
>TRBV6-5|-|-|TRBJ2-7
CASRGRPETSYEQYF
TGTGCCAGCAGGGGCCGACCCGAAACTTCCTACGAGCAGTACTTC
>TRBV4-2|TRBD2|-|TRBJ2-1
CASSQGTSYEQFF
TGTGCCAGCAGCCAGGGGACTAGCTATGAGCAGTTCTTC
>TRBV28|-|-|TRBJ2-2
CASTPAATNTGELFF
TGTGCCAGCACCCCTGCGGCGACGAACACCGGGGAGCTGTTTTTT
>TRBV9|TRBD2|-|TRBJ2-7
CASSPGLGAYEQYF
TGTGCCAGCAGCCCGGGACTAGGGGCCTACGAGCAGTACTTC
>TRBV20-1|-|once|TRBJ1-1
CSAPGLTEAFF
TGCAGTGCCCCAGGGTTGACTGAAGCTTTCTTT
>TRBV4-2|-|-|TRBJ1-6
CASSQQEDYYSPLHF
TGTGCCAGCAGCCAACAGGAGGATTATTATTCACCCCTCCACTTT
>TRBV7-2|-|once|TRBJ1-4
CASSLGSGGVEKLFF
TGTGCCAGCAGCTTAGGCAGCGGGGGAGTTGAAAAACTGTTTTTT
>TRBV6-5|-|-|TRBJ2-7
CASSWQRSYEQYF
TGTGCCAGCAGTTGGCAGCGGTCCTACGAGCAGTACTTC
>TRBV5-4|-|-|TRBJ2-5
CASSRLAFQETQYF
TGTGCCAGCAGCCGGTTAGCATTCCAAGAGACCCAGTACTTC
>TRBV19|TRBD2|-|TRBJ2-2
CASSPIAGAIPNTGELFF
TGTGCCAGTAGTCCGATAGCGGGAGCTATACCGAACACCGGGGAGCTGTTTTTT
>TRBV30|-|-|TRBJ2-7
CAWSGQYEQYF
TGTGCCTGGAGTGGGCAATACGAGCAGTACTTC
>TRBV6-1|TRBD1|-|TRBJ1-4
CASSELGWGQGKLFF
TGTGCCAGCAGTGAATTGGGCTGGGGACAGGGAAAACTGTTTTTT
>TRBV5-1|-|-|TRBJ1-4
CASSLGVDEKLFF
TGCGCCAGCAGCTTAGGAGTCGATGAAAAACTGTTTTTT
>TRBV6-1|-|-|TRBJ2-7
CASSEEEEPPYEQYF
TGTGCCAGCAGTGAAGAAGAGGAACCTCCCTACGAGCAGTACTTC
>TRBV4-2|TRBD1|-|TRBJ2-1
CASSHAPGQDNEQFF
TGTGCCAGCAGCCATGCACCGGGACAGGACAATGAGCAGTTCTTC
>TRBV30|-|-|TRBJ1-2
CAWSAHRDTLYGYTF
TGTGCCTGGAGTGCCCACCGGGACACACTCTATGGCTACACCTTC
>TRBV4-3|-|-|TRBJ2-7
CASSQGPRAYEQYF
TGCGCCAGCAGCCAAGGCCCCAGGGCCTACGAGCAGTACTTC
>TRBV19|TRBD1|-|TRBJ2-7
CASSIAHRGTYEQYF
TGTGCCAGTAGTATAGCTCACAGGGGAACCTACGAGCAGTACTTC
>TRBV4-3|-|-|TRBJ1-3
CASSPSSGYTIYF
TGCGCCAGCAGCCCGTCGTCGGGGTACACCATATATTTT
>TRBV9|TRBD2|once|TRBJ2-3
CASSVGTSGSLAQYF
TGTGCCAGCAGCGTAGGGACTAGCGGGAGTTTAGCGCAGTATTTT
>TRBV19|TRBD1|once|TRBJ2-1
CASSRDRAEQFF
TGTGCCAGTAGTAGAGACAGGGCCGAGCAGTTCTTC
>TRBV4-3|TRBD2|-|TRBJ2-3
CASSRGLVTDTQYF
TGCGCCAGCAGCCGAGGACTAGTCACAGATACGCAGTATTTT
>TRBV7-9|TRBD1|-|TRBJ1-2
CSSSFTGDGYTF
TGTTCCAGCAGCTTTACAGGGGACGGCTACACCTTC
>TRBV4-2|-|few|TRBJ1-2
CASSQDHRVNYGYTF
TGTGCCAGCAGCCAAGATCACAGGGTGAACTATGGCTACACCTTC
>TRBV4-1|TRBD2|-|TRBJ2-1
CASSQGLAGAGEQFF
TGCGCCAGCAGCCAAGGACTAGCGGGGGCCGGTGAGCAGTTCTTC
>TRBV4-2|-|-|TRBJ2-7
CASSNPSEQYF
TGTGCCAGCAGCAACCCCTCCGAGCAGTACTTC
>TRBV4-3|TRBD1|-|TRBJ1-6
CASSSHPGTGSTPLHF
TGCGCCAGCAGCTCTCACCCCGGGACAGGGTCGACACCCCTCCACTTT
>TRBV5-4|TRBD1|-|TRBJ1-6
CASSLGQLNSPLHF
TGTGCCAGCAGCCTGGGACAGCTCAATTCACCCCTCCACTTT
>TRBV7-8|TRBD1|-|TRBJ1-1
CASSLVGGTGGSRWAFF
TGTGCCAGCAGCTTAGTTGGCGGGACAGGGGGTTCTCGGTGGGCTTTCTTT
>TRBV30|TRBD1|-|TRBJ1-5
CALGTGHQPQHF
TGTGCCCTTGGGACAGGCCATCAGCCCCAGCATTTT
>TRBV6-6|-|-|TRBJ1-1
CASTGHRTEAFF
TGTGCCAGCACTGGACATCGAACTGAAGCTTTCTTT
>TRBV2|-|-|TRBJ1-1
CASATRAPNTEAFF
TGTGCCAGCGCGACCAGGGCCCCGAACACTGAAGCTTTCTTT